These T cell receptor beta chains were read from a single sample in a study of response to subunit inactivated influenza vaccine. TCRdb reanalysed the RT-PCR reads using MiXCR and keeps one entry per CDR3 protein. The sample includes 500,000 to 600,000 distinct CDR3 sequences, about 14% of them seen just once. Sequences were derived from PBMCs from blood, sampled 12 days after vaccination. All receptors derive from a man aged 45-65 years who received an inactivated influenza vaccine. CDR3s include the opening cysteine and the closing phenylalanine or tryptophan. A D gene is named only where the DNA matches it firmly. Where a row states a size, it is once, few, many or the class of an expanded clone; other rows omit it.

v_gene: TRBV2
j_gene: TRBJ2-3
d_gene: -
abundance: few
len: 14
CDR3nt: TGTGCCAGCAACAGGGCCTGGAACACAGATACGCAGTATTTT
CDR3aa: CASNRAWNTDTQYF

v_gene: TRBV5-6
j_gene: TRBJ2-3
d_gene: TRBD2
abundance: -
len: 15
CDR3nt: TGTGCCAGCAGCCGCCAGGGACTAGCCTCAGATACGCAGTATTTT
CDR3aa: CASSRQGLASDTQYF

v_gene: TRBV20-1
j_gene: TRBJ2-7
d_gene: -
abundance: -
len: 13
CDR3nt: TGCAGTGCTAGAGACAGGGCGGCCTACGAGCAGTACTTC
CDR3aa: CSARDRAAYEQYF

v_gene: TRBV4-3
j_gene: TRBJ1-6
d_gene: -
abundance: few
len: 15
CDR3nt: TGCGCCAGCAGCCTAACCAGGAATTCCAATTCACCCCTCCACTTT
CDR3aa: CASSLTRNSNSPLHF

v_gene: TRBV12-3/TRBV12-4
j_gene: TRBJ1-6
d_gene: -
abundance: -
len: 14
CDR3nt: TGTGCCAGCAGTTTGTCGGGGAATAATTCACCCCTCCACTTT
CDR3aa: CASSLSGNNSPLHF

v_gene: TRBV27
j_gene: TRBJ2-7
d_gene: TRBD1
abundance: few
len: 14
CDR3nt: TGTGCCAGCAGTTTAGACAGGGGCGCCCTCAAGCAGTACTTC
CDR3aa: CASSLDRGALKQYF

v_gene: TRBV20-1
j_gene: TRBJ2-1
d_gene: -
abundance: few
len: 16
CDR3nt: TGCAGTGCTAGAGATCATTGGCGGAGTCGCTACAATGAGCAGTTCTTC
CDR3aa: CSARDHWRSRYNEQFF

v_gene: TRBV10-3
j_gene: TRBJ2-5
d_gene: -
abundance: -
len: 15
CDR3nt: TGTGCCATCAGTGGGGGAACGGGTGGGTTTGAGACCCAGTACTTC
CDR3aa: CAISGGTGGFETQYF

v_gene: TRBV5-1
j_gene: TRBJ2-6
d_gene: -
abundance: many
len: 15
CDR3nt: TGCGCCAGCAGCATCCAGGGTGGTGGGGCCAACGTCCTGACTTTC
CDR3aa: CASSIQGGGANVLTF

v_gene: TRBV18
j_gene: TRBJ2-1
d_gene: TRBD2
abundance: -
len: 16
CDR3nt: TGTGCCAGCTTCCCCGGGACTAGCGGACGTAACAATGAGCAGTTCTTC
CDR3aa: CASFPGTSGRNNEQFF

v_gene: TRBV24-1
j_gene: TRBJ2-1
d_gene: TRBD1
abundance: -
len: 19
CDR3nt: TGTGCCACCAGTGATTTAACAGGGAAGGGGGCCGGGTCCTACAATGAGCAGTTCTTC
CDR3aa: CATSDLTGKGAGSYNEQFF

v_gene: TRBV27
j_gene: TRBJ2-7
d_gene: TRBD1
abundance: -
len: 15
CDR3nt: TGTGCCAGCATGGCCAACAGGGGCTCGAGCTACGAGCAGTACTTC
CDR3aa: CASMANRGSSYEQYF

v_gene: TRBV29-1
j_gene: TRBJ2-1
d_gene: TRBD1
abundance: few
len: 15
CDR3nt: TGCAGCGTTGGAGCTCCCGGACAGGGAACAATTGAGCAGTTCTTC
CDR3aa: CSVGAPGQGTIEQFF

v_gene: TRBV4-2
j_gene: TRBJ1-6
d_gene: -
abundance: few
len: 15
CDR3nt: TGTGCCAGCAGCCGCGCGGGGGTGGGAAATTCACCCCTCCACTTT
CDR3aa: CASSRAGVGNSPLHF

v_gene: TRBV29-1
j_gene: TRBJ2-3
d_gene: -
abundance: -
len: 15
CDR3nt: TGCAGCGTTGACGACGGCACAGGTCACACAGATACGCAGTATTTT
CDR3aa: CSVDDGTGHTDTQYF

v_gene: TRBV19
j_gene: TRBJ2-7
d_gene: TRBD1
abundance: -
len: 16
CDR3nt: TGTGCCAGTAGTATAAACCCAGGGACAGGTTCCTACGAGCAGTACTTC
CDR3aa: CASSINPGTGSYEQYF

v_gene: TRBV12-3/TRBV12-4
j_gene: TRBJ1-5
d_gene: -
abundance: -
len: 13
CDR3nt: TGTGCCAGCAGGAGCGCAGGGGATCAGCCCCAGCATTTT
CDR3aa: CASRSAGDQPQHF

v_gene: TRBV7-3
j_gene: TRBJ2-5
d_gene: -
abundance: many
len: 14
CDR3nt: TGTGCCAGCAGCTTCGGACTATTCCAAGAGACCCAGTACTTC
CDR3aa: CASSFGLFQETQYF

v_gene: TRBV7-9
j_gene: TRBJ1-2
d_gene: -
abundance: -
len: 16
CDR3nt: TGTGCCAGCAGCTTAGAAGGGGGTTTTCGTGACTATGGCTACACCTTC
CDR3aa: CASSLEGGFRDYGYTF

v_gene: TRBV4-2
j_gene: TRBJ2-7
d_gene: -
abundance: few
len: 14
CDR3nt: TGTGCCAGCAGCCAAGATCGACAAGTCTACGAGCAGTACTTC
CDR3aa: CASSQDRQVYEQYF

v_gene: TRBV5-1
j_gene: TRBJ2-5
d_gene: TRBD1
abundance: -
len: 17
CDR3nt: TGCGCCAGCAGACATCAGCCCGGGACAGGGGGTGAGGAGACCCAGTACTTC
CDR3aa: CASRHQPGTGGEETQYF

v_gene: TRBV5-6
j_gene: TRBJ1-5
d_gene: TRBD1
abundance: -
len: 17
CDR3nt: TGTGCCAGCAGCTTGGGACAGGGTGGATATAGCAATCAGCCCCAGCATTTT
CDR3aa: CASSLGQGGYSNQPQHF

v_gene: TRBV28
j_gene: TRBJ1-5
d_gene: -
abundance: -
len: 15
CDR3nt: TGTGCCAGCAGTCAGTTCAAAAGTGGTTATCAGCCCCAGCATTTT
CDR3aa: CASSQFKSGYQPQHF

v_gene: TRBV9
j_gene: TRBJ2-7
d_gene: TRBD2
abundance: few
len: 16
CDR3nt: TGTGCCAGCAGCGTAGGAATTAGCGGGAGTCGCTACGAGCAGTACTTC
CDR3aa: CASSVGISGSRYEQYF

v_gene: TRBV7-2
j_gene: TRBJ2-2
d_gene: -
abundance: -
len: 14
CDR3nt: TGTGCCAGCAGCTTAGGGGAAATCACCGGGGAGCTGTTTTTT
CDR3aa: CASSLGEITGELFF

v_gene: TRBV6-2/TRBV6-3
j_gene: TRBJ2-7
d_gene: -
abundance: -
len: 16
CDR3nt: TGTGCCAGCAGTTCCCTAGGGACTGCGAACTTCTACGAGCAGTACTTC
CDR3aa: CASSSLGTANFYEQYF

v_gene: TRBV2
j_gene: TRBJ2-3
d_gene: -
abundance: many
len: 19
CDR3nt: TGTGCCAGCAGTGGTATGAGTCAGCTAGCAAAGACTCTCACAGATACGCAGTATTTT
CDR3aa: CASSGMSQLAKTLTDTQYF

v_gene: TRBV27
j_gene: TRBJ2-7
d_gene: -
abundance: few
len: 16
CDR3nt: TGTGCCAGCAGCTTATGGGGCATGGCCGAAGGCTACGAGCAGTACTTC
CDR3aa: CASSLWGMAEGYEQYF

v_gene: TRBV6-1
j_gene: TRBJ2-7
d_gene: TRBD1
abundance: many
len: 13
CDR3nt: TGTGCCAGCAGTCAGACAGGGTCTGACGAGCAGTACTTC
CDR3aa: CASSQTGSDEQYF

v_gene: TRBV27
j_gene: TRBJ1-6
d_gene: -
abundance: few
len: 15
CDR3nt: TGTGCCAGCAGTTTTGGGCAGCCGAGGACTTCACCCCTCCACTTT
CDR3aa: CASSFGQPRTSPLHF

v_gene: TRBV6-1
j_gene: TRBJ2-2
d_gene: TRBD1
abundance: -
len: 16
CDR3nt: TGTGCCATCCAGACAGGGTGGGGAATGGACACCGGGGAGCTGTTTTTT
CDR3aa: CAIQTGWGMDTGELFF

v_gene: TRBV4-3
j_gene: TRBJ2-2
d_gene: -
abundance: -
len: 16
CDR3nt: TGCGCCAGCAGCCAAGAGAGAGGGAGGATCACCGGGGAGCTGTTTTTT
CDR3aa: CASSQERGRITGELFF

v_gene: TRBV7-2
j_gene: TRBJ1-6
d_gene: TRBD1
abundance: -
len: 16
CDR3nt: TGTGCCAGCACCACCGGGACAGGGGCTTATAATTCACCCCTCCACTTT
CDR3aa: CASTTGTGAYNSPLHF

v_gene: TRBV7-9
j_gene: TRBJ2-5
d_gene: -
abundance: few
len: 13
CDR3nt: TGTGCCAGCAGGCCACTAGTTGTAGAGACCCAGTACTTC
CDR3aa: CASRPLVVETQYF

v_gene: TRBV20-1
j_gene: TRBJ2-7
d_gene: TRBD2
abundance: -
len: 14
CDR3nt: TGCAGTGCTAGTAGCGGGACCGCGGGCTACGAGCAGTACTTC
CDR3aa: CSASSGTAGYEQYF

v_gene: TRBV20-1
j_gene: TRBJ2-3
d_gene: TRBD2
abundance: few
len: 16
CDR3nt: TGCAGTGCTGGTGGGACTAGCGGGGCTAGCACAGATACGCAGTATTTT
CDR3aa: CSAGGTSGASTDTQYF

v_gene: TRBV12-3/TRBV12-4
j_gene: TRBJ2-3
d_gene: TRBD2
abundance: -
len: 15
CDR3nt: TGTGCCAGCAGTTCTCTAGCGGGGAGGACAGATACGCAGTATTTT
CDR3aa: CASSSLAGRTDTQYF

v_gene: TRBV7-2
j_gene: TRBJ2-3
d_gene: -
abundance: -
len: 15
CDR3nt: TGTGCCAGCAGCTTAGCGGGGGGCCAGGGAGATACGCAGTATTTT
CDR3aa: CASSLAGGQGDTQYF

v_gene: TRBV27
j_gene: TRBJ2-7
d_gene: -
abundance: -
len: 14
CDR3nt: TGTGCCAGCAGTCCTTCCGGGACACCCTACGAGCAGTACTTC
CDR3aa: CASSPSGTPYEQYF

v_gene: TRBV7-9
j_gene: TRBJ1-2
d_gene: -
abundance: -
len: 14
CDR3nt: TGTGCCAGCAGCTCCCTGGCTGGTACCTATGGCTACACCTTC
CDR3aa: CASSSLAGTYGYTF